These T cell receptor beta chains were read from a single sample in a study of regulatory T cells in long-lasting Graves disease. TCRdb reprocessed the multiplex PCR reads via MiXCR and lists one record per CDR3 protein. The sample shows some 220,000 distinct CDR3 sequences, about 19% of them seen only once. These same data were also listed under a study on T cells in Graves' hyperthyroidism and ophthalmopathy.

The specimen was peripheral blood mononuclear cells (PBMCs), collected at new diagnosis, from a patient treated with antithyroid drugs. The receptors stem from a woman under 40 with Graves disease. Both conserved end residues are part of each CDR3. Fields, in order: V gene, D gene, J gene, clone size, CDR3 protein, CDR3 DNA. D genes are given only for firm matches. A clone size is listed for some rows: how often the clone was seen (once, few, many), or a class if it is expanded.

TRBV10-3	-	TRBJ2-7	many	CAISESIGRSTGIIYEQYF	TGTGCCATCAGTGAGTCGATCGGAAGGTCGACAGGAATTATCTACGAGCAGTACTTC
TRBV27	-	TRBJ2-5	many	CASSVTRGQTQYF	TGTGCCAGCAGTGTTACTAGAGGACAGACCCAGTACTTC
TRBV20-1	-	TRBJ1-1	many	CSVEGRATEAFF	TGCAGTGTGGAGGGGCGGGCCACTGAAGCTTTCTTT
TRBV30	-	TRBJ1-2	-	CAWRKGEYGYTF	TGTGCCTGGAGGAAGGGGGAATATGGCTACACCTTC
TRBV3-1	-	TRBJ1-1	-	CASSLTGQMNTEALF	TGTGCCAGCAGCCTTACGGGGCAAATGAACACTGAAGCTTTATTT
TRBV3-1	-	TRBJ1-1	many	CASSQEGGNTEAFF	TGTGCCAGCAGCCAAGAGGGCGGGAACACTGAAGCTTTCTTT
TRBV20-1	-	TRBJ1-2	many	CSAYTEAPIYGYTF	TGCAGTGCTTATACAGAAGCACCGATTTATGGCTACACCTTC
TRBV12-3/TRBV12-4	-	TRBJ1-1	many	CASSSSSGIAASNTEAFF	TGTGCCAGCAGTTCCTCATCTGGGATAGCCGCCTCGAACACTGAAGCTTTCTTT
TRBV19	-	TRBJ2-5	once	CASSLRPFQETQYF	TGTGCCAGTAGTTTAAGACCCTTTCAAGAGACCCAGTACTTC
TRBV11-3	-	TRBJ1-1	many	CASLRGVNTEAFF	TGTGCCAGCCTCAGGGGAGTGAACACTGAAGCTTTCTTT
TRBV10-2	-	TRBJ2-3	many	CASTDRTSTDTQYF	TGCGCCAGCACCGACAGAACTAGCACAGATACGCAGTATTTT
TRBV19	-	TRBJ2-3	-	CASSIQSGTQYF	TGTGCCAGTAGTATTCAATCGGGTACGCAGTATTTT
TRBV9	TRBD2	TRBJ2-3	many	CASSPRTSGRSDTQYF	TGTGCCAGCAGCCCCAGGACTAGCGGGAGATCAGATACGCAGTATTTT
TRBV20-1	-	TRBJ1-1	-	CSASYGGGHVDTEAFF	TGCAGTGCTAGTTATGGGGGGGGGCACGTCGACACTGAAGCTTTCTTT